The clone carrying this TCR beta chain was seen only a few times. Its antigen remains unidentified. The source of the sample is a study of molecular identifiers for immune sequencing clone quantification. Using its own MiXCR run on the PCR reads, TCRdb lists one record per CDR3 protein. The sample carries under 650,000 distinct CDR3 sequences, just under 20% recorded once. Study-wide results and caveats: Clones carrying above 20 RNA copies accounted for over 97% of effector molecules, under 1% in naive cells. Jurkat TCR RNA from one cell was spiked into about 1 million naive cells, and it was reportedly detectable there.

Source material for naive CD8 libraries was about 17,000 to 1,100,000 sorted cells, with 10%, 30% or 50% RNA. Naive CD8 T cells, phenotype CD8+CD4-CCR7+CD45RA+, were sorted. This TCR came from a human donor in good health. Some libraries in this study had Jurkat cell RNA spiked in. The sample consisted of naive CD8+ T cells from blood, with Jurkat cell RNA spiked in. Subset specified: FACS-sorted CD8+CD4-CCR7+CD45RA+ naive T cells.

The CDR3 DNA reads as TGTGCCAGCAGGACCCGGACGGGAGATACGCAGTATTTT. Its protein is CASRTRTGDTQYF. V and J are TRBV6-2 or TRBV6-3 and TRBJ2-3, with D unclear. V was pared by 6 bases and J by 5 bases, with 12 bases between. CDR3 size: 13 residues. Germline loops: CDR1 MNHEY, CDR2 SVGEGT.